These 19 T cell receptor beta chains came from one sample sequenced in a study of blood T cell repertoires in COVID-19. The assay was immunoSEQ multiplex PCR, and TCRdb's table has in-frame clones only and misses some. This table has approximately 66,000 clones, around 79% appearing once. Sequenced input: peripheral blood. These receptors were taken from a man between 60 and 75 years old with acute or convalescent COVID-19.

This rearrangement joins TRBV24-1 to TRBJ2-5; D possibly corresponds to TRBD1 (6 bases). The CDR3 loop spans 16 amino acids. V was shortened by 4 bases and J by 2 bases, with 16 bases between the two germline ends. CDR1 and CDR2 (germline): KGHDR, SFDVKD. The CDR3 nucleotides read TGTGCCACCAGTGACACAGCGACAGGTTTGCAAGAGACCCAGTACTTC. Translated, it gives CATSDTATGLQETQYF.

The chain has TRBV29-1 and TRBJ2-7; TRBD1 agrees at 11 bases. V shed 0 bases and J 7 bases; nucleotides not matched to a gene: 5. CDR3 size: 14 residues. From germline, CDR1 is SQVTM and CDR2 ANQGSEA. The DNA of the CDR3 is TGCAGCGTTGAAGACCAGGACAGGGGGCGTGAGCAGTACTTC. Protein product: CSVEDQDRGREQYF.

This clone has just a few counts. The chain joins TRBV5-4 to TRBJ1-2; 8 bases agree with TRBD1. Germline V gene lookup returns CDR1 SGHNT and CDR2 YYREEE (reference sequence). J gave up 3 bases and V 2 bases, and 0 bases lay outside the gene matches. The CDR3 sequence is 13 residues long. CDR3 nucleotides: TGTGCCAGCAGCTTACAGGGGGACTATGGCTACACCTTC. The encoded protein is CASSLQGDYGYTF.

A remark on this clone: Other DNA sequences in this specimen translate into the identical CDR3. The chain carries TRBV24-1 and TRBJ2-5, with 7 bases identical to TRBD1. This CDR3 has 12 amino acids. V trimming: 7 bases; J trimming: 5 bases; junction bases outside the gene matches: 3. Germline values: CDR1 KGHDR, CDR2 SFDVKD. In nucleotides, the CDR3 is TGTGCCACCAGAGGGGGCGCGGAGACCCAGTACTTC. Translating gives CATRGGAETQYF.

This clone was picked up many times. V usage is TRBV5-1 and J usage is TRBJ2-7; D may be TRBD1 (6 bases). Germline-derived CDR1 and CDR2 are SGHRS and YFSETQ. The V end was cut by 0 bases, the J end by 0 bases, with 10 bases between. The CDR3 runs to 15 residues. This chain's CDR3 is CASSLGQENSYEQYF. CDR3 DNA sequence: TGCGCCAGCAGCTTGGGACAGGAGAACTCCTACGAGCAGTACTTC.

This clone was counted a single time. This chain links TRBV24-1 with TRBJ2-1; weak D call: TRBD2 (6 bases). V gave up 0 bases and J gave up 8 bases, with 10 bases separating them. Germline CDR1 is KGHDR and CDR2 is SFDVKD. The CDR3 totals 14 residues. The CDR3 protein is CATSDLTGSDEQFF. Written as DNA, the CDR3 is TGTGCCACCAGTGATTTGACCGGGAGCGATGAGCAGTTCTTC.

The chain is built from TRBV4-1 and TRBJ2-3; unclear D gene. The CDR3 runs to 13 residues. With 1 base removed from V and 4 bases from J, the gap between germline ends came to 6 bases. In germline, CDR1 is MGHRA, CDR2 YSYEKL. The CDR3 bases are TGCGCCAGCAGCCAAGCCCCGGCAGATACGCAGTATTTT. Protein: CASSQAPADTQYF.

The sample holds a few counts of this clone. V gene TRBV3-1 (or the pseudogene TRBV3-2) combines with J gene TRBJ1-4; a weak D match, TRBD1 (6 bases). The germline gives CDR1 LGHDT, CDR2 YNNKEL (reference sequence). V was trimmed by 1 base and J by 5 bases, leaving 8 bases between them. The CDR3 is 14 residues long. This CDR3 reads CASSQGTENEKLFF. Written as DNA, the CDR3 is TGTGCCAGCAGCCAAGGGACAGAGAATGAAAAACTGTTTTTT.

This clone was counted between two and nine times. The rearrangement joins TRBV7-9 to TRBJ1-1; D not certain. V gave up 3 bases and J gave up 5 bases, with 10 bases separating them. Germline loops: CDR1 SEHNR, CDR2 FQNEAQ (reference sequence). This CDR3 region has 13 residues. CDR3 nucleotides: TGTGCCAGCAGCTTTTCGGGTGAGACTGAAGCTTTCTTT. Its protein is CASSFSGETEAFF.

The chain combines TRBV9 with TRBJ1-4; 8 nucleotides match TRBD1. The V and J ends lost 0 bases and 8 bases, in that order; junction bases with no gene match: 6. The CDR3 runs to 15 residues. Germline values: CDR1 SGDLS, CDR2 YYNGEE. CDR3 nucleotide sequence: TGTGCCAGCAGCGTAGGGACAGGGCCGGGGGAAAAACTGTTTTTT. Its protein is CASSVGTGPGEKLFF. Drawing the rest from reference TRBV9 and TRBJ1-4, the complete variable domain is DSGVTQTPKHLITATGQRVTLRCSPRSGDLSVYWYQQSLDQGLQFLIQYYNGEERAKGNILERFSAQQFPDLHSELNLSSLELGDSALYFCASSVGTGPGEKLFFGSGTQLSVL.

The sample holds many counts of this clone. The chain uses TRBV19 and TRBJ2-3; TRBD1 matches at 7 bases. V shed 3 bases and J 3 bases; nucleotides not matched to a gene: 6. Per germline, CDR1 LNHDA and CDR2 SQIVND (reference sequence). CDR3 length: 15 amino acids. The CDR3 DNA reads as TGTGCCAGTAGTATCAGACAGGGATTTACAGATACGCAGTATTTT. Translated, it gives CASSIRQGFTDTQYF.

The chain recombines TRBV6-5 with TRBJ2-7; D is unclear. CDR3 length equals 15 residues. The germline gives CDR1 MNHEY, CDR2 SVGAGI. V lost 6 bases to trimming and J lost 0 bases, with 15 bases between them. The DNA for the CDR3 is TGTGCCAGCAGCCCCAGTCCGAACCCCTCCTACGAGCAGTACGTC. It specifies CASSPSPNPSYEQYV.

A few counts support this clone. V and J are TRBV19 and TRBJ1-5; D unclear. The germline V and J ends were trimmed by 5 bases and 5 bases, with 16 bases remaining between them. CDR3 length: 15 amino acids. Germline V lookup: CDR1 LNHDA, CDR2 SQIVND (reference sequence). The CDR3 loop is CASSEEVGVDQPQHF. The CDR3 region has the DNA TGTGCCAGTAGTGAGGAGGTGGGAGTGGATCAGCCCCAGCATTTT.

The rearrangement joins TRBV6-6 to TRBJ1-1; TRBD1 aligns across 7 bases. The CDR3 length is 15 residues. The germline V gene has CDR1 MNHNY and CDR2 SVGAGI (reference sequence). J lost 2 bases, V lost 5 bases, and 8 bases had no gene match. CDR3 sequence (DNA): TGTGCCAGCAGTCTATATGGGACAGCTAACACTGAAGCTTTCTTT. Translation gives CASSLYGTANTEAFF.

V and J are TRBV10-2 and TRBJ1-1; the D is unclear. Trimming cost V 5 bases and J 9 bases, with 13 bases left between them. The germline gives CDR1 WSHSY, CDR2 SAAADI. The length of the CDR3 is 12 residues. The CDR3 is CASSFGSLQAFF. The CDR3 nucleotides read TGCGCCAGCAGTTTCGGGTCCCTGCAAGCTTTCTTT.

V and J are TRBV6-6 and TRBJ2-4; TRBD2 matches 7 bases. Trimming cost V 0 bases and J 8 bases; bases outside gene matches: 7. Germline CDR1 is MNHNY and CDR2 is SVGAGI (reference sequence). This CDR3 has 15 residues. The CDR3 DNA reads TGTGCCAGCAGTTACTCGTCCGGAACTAGCGACATTCAGTACTTC. It translates to CASSYSSGTSDIQYF.

The chain joins TRBV19 to TRBJ2-1; TRBD2 matches at 12 bases. The CDR3 runs 15 residues. J was trimmed by 6 bases and V by 5 bases; bases with no gene match: 5. Germline-derived CDR1 and CDR2 are LNHDA and SQIVND (reference sequence). The CDR3 is CASSALAGGINEQFF. The CDR3 bases are TGTGCCAGTAGTGCCCTAGCGGGAGGGATCAATGAGCAGTTCTTC.

The rearrangement uses TRBV5-1 and TRBJ2-3; 10 bases agree with TRBD1. Germline V gene lookup returns CDR1 SGHRS and CDR2 YFSETQ. The CDR3 totals 16 residues. The V and J ends lost 6 bases and 2 bases, in that order; junction bases with no gene match: 9. The CDR3 DNA reads as TGCGCCAGCAATCCGAGGGACAGGGGATCCACAGATACGCAGTATTTT. It encodes CASNPRDRGSTDTQYF.

The chain recombines TRBV11-3 with TRBJ2-2; 8 nucleotides line up with TRBD1. The CDR3 contains 14 residues. Trimming cost V 4 bases and J 8 bases; bases outside gene matches: 6. The germline CDR1 and CDR2 sequences are SGHNT and YENEEA. CDR3: CASSSQGAPGELFF. The CDR3 DNA reads as TGTGCCAGCAGCTCTCAGGGGGCGCCTGGGGAGCTGTTTTTT.